These T cell receptor beta chains were read from a single sample in a study of blood T cells in healthy people across ages. TCRdb redid the calling of the 5' RACE reads with MiXCR, one entry per CDR3 protein. The table shows about 730,000 distinct CDR3 sequences, with roughly 47% occurring only once. Sequencing was carried out using blood. The receptors come from a woman aged 55-75 years in good health. CDR3s include the opening cysteine and the closing phenylalanine or tryptophan. A D gene is named only where the DNA matches it firmly. Rows give clone size only sometimes, using once, few, many, or a class for an expanded clone.

few TRBJ2-7 - TRBV20-1 CSARDILSYEQYF TGCAGTGCTAGGGACATTCTCTCCTACGAGCAGTACTTC
- TRBJ2-7 - TRBV15 CATSSGLAREQYF TGTGCCACCAGCAGTGGTCTAGCTAGGGAGCAGTACTTC
- TRBJ2-5 TRBD2 TRBV15 CATSRPRLAGEETQYF TGTGCCACCAGCAGACCGAGACTAGCGGGAGAGGAGACCCAGTACTTC
- TRBJ2-1 TRBD2 TRBV6-2/TRBV6-3 CASSYSRLAVDNEQFF TGTGCCAGCAGTTACAGTCGGCTAGCGGTCGACAATGAGCAGTTCTTC
once TRBJ2-3 - TRBV12-3/TRBV12-4 CASSIMGQDTQYF TGTGCCAGCAGTATTATGGGACAAGATACGCAGTATTTT
few TRBJ2-1 TRBD2 TRBV7-2 CASSLGSGSSTYNEQFF TGTGCCAGCAGCTTAGGTAGCGGGAGTTCTACCTACAATGAGCAGTTCTTC
- TRBJ2-5 - TRBV7-2 CASSFHAAKETQYF TGTGCCAGCAGCTTTCACGCAGCGAAGGAGACCCAGTACTTC
few TRBJ1-2 - TRBV29-1 CSVLGTPQDNTF TGCAGCGTCCTCGGGACCCCACAGGATAACACCTTC
few TRBJ2-7 - TRBV3-1 CASSSGPEQYF TGTGCCAGCAGTTCCGGTCCCGAGCAGTACTTC
few TRBJ1-4 TRBD1 TRBV15 CATSDYRGQIPTNEKLFF TGTGCCACCAGCGACTACAGGGGGCAGATCCCAACTAATGAAAAACTGTTTTTT
- TRBJ1-1 - TRBV6-6 CASSYAKGRTTEAFF TGTGCCAGCAGTTACGCGAAGGGGAGGACCACTGAAGCTTTCTTT
many TRBJ2-1 - TRBV20-1 CSATGLNNEQFF TGCAGTGCGACGGGCCTTAACAATGAGCAGTTCTTC
few TRBJ1-2 - TRBV6-2/TRBV6-3 CASSYSITGYGYTF TGTGCCAGCAGTTACTCGATAACAGGGTATGGCTACACCTTC
- TRBJ2-3 - TRBV28 CASRTGTYRTDTQYF TGTGCCAGCAGAACCGGGACCTACCGCACAGATACGCAGTATTTT
once TRBJ1-4 - TRBV27 CASSFGQANEKLFF TGTGCCAGCAGTTTCGGTCAGGCTAATGAAAAACTGTTTTTT
- TRBJ1-2 - TRBV20-1 CSAKGTGYGYTF TGCAGTGCTAAGGGGACCGGGTATGGCTACACCTTC
- TRBJ2-5 TRBD2 TRBV20-1 CSVDKSGGGETQYF TGCAGTGTTGATAAGAGCGGGGGTGGGGAGACCCAGTACTTC
few TRBJ1-6 - TRBV3-1 CASSQGDSPLHF TGTGCCAGCAGCCAAGGGGATTCACCCCTCCACTTT
- TRBJ1-4 TRBD1 TRBV12-3/TRBV12-4 CASSSGRTGREKLFF TGTGCCAGCAGTAGCGGGCGGACAGGGAGGGAAAAACTGTTTTTT
- TRBJ1-2 TRBD1 TRBV7-9 CASSIGTVGYTF TGTGCCAGCAGCATAGGGACAGTTGGCTACACCTTC
- TRBJ1-5 TRBD1 TRBV28 CASQTGGAQPQHF TGTGCCTCCCAGACAGGGGGTGCTCAGCCCCAGCATTTT
many TRBJ2-7 TRBD1 TRBV7-2 CASSLSGTGVNEQYF TGTGCCAGCAGCTTATCCGGGACAGGGGTCAACGAGCAGTACTTC
many TRBJ2-1 TRBD1 TRBV6-2/TRBV6-3 CASSPLRDRAYNEQFF TGTGCCAGCAGCCCCCTCCGGGACAGGGCCTACAATGAGCAGTTCTTC
- TRBJ1-4 TRBD1 TRBV28 CASSKDRGNEKLFF TGTGCCAGCAGCAAAGACAGGGGGAATGAAAAACTGTTTTTT
- TRBJ2-5 - TRBV6-1 CASSENPVNVRYF TGTGCCAGCAGTGAAAACCCGGTCAACGTACGGTACTTC
- TRBJ2-1 - TRBV20-1 CSARDAAGPSEQFF TGCAGTGCTAGAGATGCGGCGGGGCCGAGTGAGCAGTTCTTC
- TRBJ1-1 - TRBV4-2 CASSPRRGQGMKTEAFF TGTGCCAGCAGCCCGCGCCGGGGGCAGGGGATGAAGACTGAAGCTTTCTTT
- TRBJ1-4 - TRBV3-1 CASSQDPPRQEKLFF TGTGCCAGCAGCCAAGACCCTCCAAGGCAGGAAAAACTGTTTTTT
few TRBJ2-5 TRBD2 TRBV25-1 CASSEYLGGGQETQYF TGTGCCAGCAGTGAATATCTGGGGGGGGGACAAGAGACCCAGTACTTC
- TRBJ2-5 TRBD2 TRBV5-1 CASSRSGRVETQYF TGCGCCAGCAGCCGTAGCGGGAGAGTTGAGACCCAGTACTTC